This T cell receptor beta chain was obtained from a study of T cell responses to AZD1222 COVID-19 vaccine (dated by TCRdb to the early 2020s). As for the study more broadly: AZD1222 recipients whose second dose came at about 4 weeks and those whose second dose came at about 12 weeks were combined into one group, since spike-specific TCR depth and breadth did not differ between the two schedules. Trial participants were enrolled by age into subgroups of 18-55, 56-69 and 70-plus years, and around 150, 28 and 57 TCR-sequenced participants, respectively, were included in these subgroups. A total of 230 to 250 trial participants underwent TCR sequencing, of whom around 200 received two doses of AZD1222 and some 25 received two doses of the MenACWY control vaccine.

The CDR3 regions of human TCRbeta chains were analyzed by immunosequencing. The authors' pipeline ran thus. Repertoire TCRs were matched against a reference library of SARS-CoV-2-specific TCRs generated with the MIRA antigen-specificity platform. Breadth was defined as the fraction of unique TCRs that were SARS-CoV-2-associated, and depth was defined as the fraction of total T cells that were SARS-CoV-2-associated. Using the MIRA data, every spike-specific TCR was mapped to the spike region that the TCR reacted to and assigned to either a CD4 or a CD8 class. Log10-transformed breadth and depth values were compared by one-way ANOVA with Sidak's multiple comparisons tests. TCRdb took this table from immuneACCESS and kept in-frame rearrangements with V and J called. Such tables lack part of the clones; where checked against another copy, unresolved V genes explain under half of the gap, and the rest is unexplained. The V and J calls and clone size come from that table; D and trimming were worked out from the DNA. Present in this sample are 150,000 or so clones, 80% to 90% of which were seen just once. The ten most abundant clones make up about 5% of the sample.

Results the study describes overall, beyond this receptor: The whole spike protein was spanned by vaccine-associated CD4 TCRs, and dominant responses were seen in regions 160-218 and 743-854. Most participants were white British and females outnumbered males, and the authors suggested that clonal diversity may have been underestimated. Epitopes outside the regions mutated in the B.1.351 and B.1.1.7 variants were reportedly recognized by nearly half of the unique spike-specific TCRs. Conclusions about previously exposed vaccinees are limited because only six or seven AZD1222 recipients were SARS-CoV-2 seropositive at baseline. After two AZD1222 doses, both the breadth and the depth of spike-specific TCRs were significantly higher than at day 0 and than in MenACWY recipients. In the small 56-69-year group, the increase in depth fell short of significance, most likely because of low power. Because no samples from the day 14 peak response were available, repertoires could be characterized only after the peak T cell response.

Sample time point, as interpreted from the label and publication: baseline before first vaccination. The vaccinee samples were drawn from two UK trials, COV001 and COV002, one of which was a single-blind randomized controlled phase 2/3 trial testing AZD1222 (ChAdOx1 nCoV-19) in healthy adults. For TCRbeta chain sequencing, PBMC samples were collected from trial participants at day 0 and at day 28 after the second dose. A word on this clone: Its target antigen remains unknown. The record has no base qualities; no much larger clone is one base away.

The TCR was taken from an adult in good health. The source was peripheral blood, collected on day 0 of AZD1222 vaccination.

The nucleotide sequence reads TGTGCCAGCAGCCTAGAACAGAGGAACACTGAAGCTTTCTTT. The resulting protein is CASSLEQRNTEAFF. This receptor chain uses TRBV7-8 and TRBJ1-1, with the D gene not clear enough to name. Trimming takes 5 bases from V and 1 base from J, and the germline ends sit 11 bases apart. The germline V gene supplies CDR1 SGHVS and CDR2 FQNEAQ. The CDR3 runs 14 amino acids, cysteine and phenylalanine included. Solely the CDR3 DNA is kept, with 42 bases framed from the first base.